This passage covers 15 T cell receptor beta chains from one sample sequenced in a study of neurological immune-mediated disorders. Each CDR3 protein gets one entry after TCRdb re-called the 5' RACE reads with MiXCR. The table lists around 37,000 distinct CDR3 sequences, about 3.2% of them singletons, with more than 7% in the top ten. The time point is: longitudinal time-point 1 (baseline). The sequenced sample was PBMCs. Receptors originate from a woman aged 60-70 years with multiple sclerosis.

This clonotype was counted at least ten times. The rearrangement links TRBV20-1 to TRBJ1-1; D unresolved. CDR1 and CDR2 from the germline V gene are DFQATT and SNEGSKA (reference sequence). The V gene lost 4 bases and the J gene lost 1 base, with 10 bases spanning the gap. The CDR3 extends over 13 amino acids. The CDR3 DNA reads TGCAGTGCTAACGGCAACGCGAACACTGAAGCTTTCTTT. Translation gives CSANGNANTEAFF.

This clonotype was seen repeatedly, ten times or more. The genes are TRBV27 and TRBJ1-2, with TRBD1 matching over 9 bases. This CDR3 is 15 amino acids long. CDR1 MNHEY and CDR2 SMNVEV come from the germline V gene (reference sequence). The J segment lost 2 bases and the V segment lost 6 bases, leaving 7 bases of the junction unmatched. The CDR3 region is CASRIAGQGNYGYTF. The CDR3 DNA sequence: TGTGCCAGCAGAATCGCGGGACAGGGAAACTATGGCTACACCTTC.

This clonotype came up many times. This chain links TRBV5-1 with TRBJ1-5; D remains unclear. V lost 0 bases and J 2 bases, leaving 9 bases between the germline ends. CDR3 length: 15 amino acids. The germline V gene has CDR1 SGHRS and CDR2 YFSETQ. CDR3 nucleotide sequence: TGCGCCAGCAGCTTGGAAGCCGGAGGCAATCAGCCCCAGCATTTT. Encoded protein: CASSLEAGGNQPQHF.

This clonotype was observed at least ten times. This chain uses TRBV5-1 with TRBJ2-7; maybe TRBD1 (7 bases). This CDR3 contains 16 residues. Germline assignment: CDR1 SGHRS and CDR2 YFSETQ. Trimming removed 0 bases at V and 3 bases at J, with 16 bases between. The CDR3 region is CASSLAGGTANYEQYF. Written as DNA, the CDR3 is TGCGCCAGCAGCTTGGCCGGAGGGACAGCGAACTACGAGCAGTACTTC.

This clonotype came up many times. The V and J genes are TRBV20-1 and TRBJ2-1; 10 nucleotides match TRBD1. The CDR3 loop spans 13 amino acids. Unmatched junction bases numbered 7, after V lost 7 bases and J lost 7 bases. From germline, CDR1 is DFQATT and CDR2 SNEGSKA (reference sequence). CDR3 in amino acids: CSDLRTGGNEQFF. The CDR3 DNA is TGCAGTGACTTAAGGACAGGGGGAAATGAGCAGTTCTTC.

There are many counts of this clonotype. This sequence joins TRBV12-3 or TRBV12-4 and TRBJ2-7; 11 bases are a match to TRBD2. CDR3 size: 17 residues. V trimming: 7 bases; J trimming: 0 bases; junction bases outside the gene matches: 11. The CDR3 loop reads CASTSSPSGGPSYEQYF. The CDR3 bases are TGTGCCAGCACCTCCTCCCCTAGCGGGGGGCCCTCCTACGAGCAGTACTTC.

This clonotype was recorded at least ten times. V is TRBV24-1 and J is TRBJ1-4; 7 nucleotides match TRBD1. The V segment lost 0 bases and the J segment 6 bases; nucleotides outside the gene matches: 9. The CDR3 sequence is 17 residues long. Germline CDR1 is KGHDR and CDR2 is SFDVKD. The CDR3 reads CATSDLASTGADEKLFF. The CDR3 DNA reads as TGTGCCACCAGTGATTTGGCTTCCACAGGGGCAGATGAAAAACTGTTTTTT.

This clonotype was detected many times. The rearrangement joins TRBV20-1 to TRBJ1-5, with D unresolved. In germline, CDR1 is DFQATT, CDR2 SNEGSKA (reference sequence). V was shortened by 3 bases and J by 2 bases, with 14 bases between the two germline ends. This CDR3 contains 15 residues. The DNA for the CDR3 is TGCAGTGCTAGCCTCGGGGTGAGTGGCAATCAGCCCCAGCATTTT. This encodes CSASLGVSGNQPQHF.

There are many counts of this clonotype. V and J are TRBV12-3 or TRBV12-4 and TRBJ1-1; D is unclear. The CDR3 is 12 amino acids. V lost 10 bases to trimming and J lost 2 bases, with 11 bases between them. CDR3 in DNA: TGTGCCACCCGCGTTGGCAACACTGAAGCTTTCTTT. It yields the protein CATRVGNTEAFF.

This clonotype was seen repeatedly, ten times or more. The CDR3 loop is CSARPTGYYGYTF. The CDR3 nucleotides are TGCAGTGCTAGACCTACAGGTTACTATGGCTACACCTTC. V gene TRBV20-1 combines with J gene TRBJ1-2, with a tentative D call TRBD1 (5 bases). The CDR3 length is 13 residues. Between the trimmed V and J ends, which lost 2 bases and 3 bases, there was a span of 10 bases. From germline, CDR1 is DFQATT and CDR2 SNEGSKA (reference sequence).

There are many counts of this clonotype. The chain couples TRBV10-3 to TRBJ1-1, with D perhaps matching TRBD1 (5 bases). V shed 2 bases and J shed 0 bases, with 7 bases lying between them. In germline, CDR1 is ENHRY, CDR2 SYGVKD. The CDR3 is made up of 14 amino acids. The CDR3 is CAISEAGLNTEAFF. CDR3 DNA sequence: TGTGCCATCAGTGAGGCAGGGTTGAACACTGAAGCTTTCTTT.

This clonotype was seen ten or more times. The chain recombines TRBV7-6 with TRBJ1-5; D unclear. Germline V gives CDR1 SGHVS, CDR2 FNYEAQ. CDR3 size: 15 residues. V was trimmed by 5 bases and J by 4 bases, leaving 15 bases between them. The CDR3 DNA reads TGTGCCAGCAGCGAGGGAGGGCTGAATAATCAGCCCCAGCATTTT. Protein: CASSEGGLNNQPQHF.

This clonotype was counted at least ten times. This sequence joins TRBV12-3 or TRBV12-4 and TRBJ1-1, with D unresolved. The V and J ends lost 7 bases and 7 bases respectively, with 25 bases between them. The CDR3 extends over 16 amino acids. The CDR3 DNA follows: TGTGCCAGCACCCTCTGGGGTGTTAGTTATGAGGGTGAAGCTTTCTTT. Translation gives CASTLWGVSYEGEAFF.

This clonotype was picked up many times. The rearrangement links TRBV20-1 to TRBJ1-4, with D hard to call. The germline V gene has CDR1 DFQATT and CDR2 SNEGSKA (reference sequence). The CDR3 has 11 amino acids. Trimming removed 6 bases at V and 7 bases at J, with 9 bases between. The CDR3 spells CSAVSGEKLFF. The DNA of the CDR3 is TGCAGTGCGGTCAGCGGTGAAAAACTGTTTTTT.

This clonotype came up a few times. CDR3 region: CSASPYRGIIYNEQFF. The CDR3 DNA reads as TGCAGTGCTAGCCCCTACAGGGGGATAATTTACAATGAGCAGTTCTTC. The V gene is TRBV20-1, the J gene TRBJ2-1, with 8 bases aligning to TRBD1. This CDR3 is built from 16 residues. CDR1 is DFQATT, CDR2 SNEGSKA, per germline (reference sequence). With 3 bases clipped from V and 4 bases from J, the junction kept 11 bases outside the gene matches.